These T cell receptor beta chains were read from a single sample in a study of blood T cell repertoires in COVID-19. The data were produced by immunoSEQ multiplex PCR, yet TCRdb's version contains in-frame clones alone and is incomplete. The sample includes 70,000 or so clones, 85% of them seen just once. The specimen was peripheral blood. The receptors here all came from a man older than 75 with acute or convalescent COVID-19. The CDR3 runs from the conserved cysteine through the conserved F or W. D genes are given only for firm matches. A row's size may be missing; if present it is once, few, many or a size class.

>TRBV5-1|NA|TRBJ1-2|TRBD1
TGCGCCAGCAGCTTGTCGGGACAGGGGGCGGCCTATGGCTACACCTTC
CASSLSGQGAAYGYTF
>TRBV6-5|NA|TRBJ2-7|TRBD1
TGTGCCAGCGGGACAGGGAACGAGCAGTACTTC
CASGTGNEQYF
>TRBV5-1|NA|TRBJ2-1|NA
TGCGCCAGCAGCTTGGTCGGGGGGCTATTATCTGAGCAGTTCTTC
CASSLVGGLLSEQFF
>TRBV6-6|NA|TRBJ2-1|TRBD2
TGTGCCAGCAGTCAGCCTCGGACTAGCGAGAACAATGAGCAGTTCTTC
CASSQPRTSENNEQFF
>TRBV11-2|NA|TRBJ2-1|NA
TGTGCCAGCAGCAGACAGGTTCGTTCCTACAATGAGCAGTTCTTC
CASSRQVRSYNEQFF
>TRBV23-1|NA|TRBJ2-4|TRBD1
TGCGCCAGCAGTCAACCGGAAAGCAGGGGGCTAGGAGCCAAAAACATTCAGTACTTC
CASSQPESRGLGAKNIQYF
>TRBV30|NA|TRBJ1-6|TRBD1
TGTGCCTGGACCCCTCTTGGGACAGATAATTCACCCCTCCACTTT
CAWTPLGTDNSPLHF
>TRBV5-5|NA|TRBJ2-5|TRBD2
TGTGCCAGCAGCTTGCTCCTAGCGGGACGGCGGACCCAGTACTTC
CASSLLLAGRRTQYF
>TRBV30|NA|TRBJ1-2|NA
TGTGCCTGGAGTATCCGCGCTGGCTACACCTTC
CAWSIRAGYTF
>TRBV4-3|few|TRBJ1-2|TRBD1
TGCGCCAGCAGCCTAAGGGACAGGGATAGCTATGGCTACACCTTC
CASSLRDRDSYGYTF
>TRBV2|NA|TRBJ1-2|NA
TGTGCCAGCAGGCCGGGACTGGCGAGCAACTATGGCTACACCTTC
CASRPGLASNYGYTF
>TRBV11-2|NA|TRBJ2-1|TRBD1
TGTGCCAGCAGCCTGGGACAGGCCCTAGGGCAGTTCTTC
CASSLGQALGQFF
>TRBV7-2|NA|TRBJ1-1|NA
TGTGCCAGCAGCGCGAGACAGATGAACACTGAAGCTTTCTTT
CASSARQMNTEAFF
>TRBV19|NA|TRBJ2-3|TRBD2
TGTGCCAGTAGTTCTAAAGCGGGGGGCACAGATACGCAGTATTTT
CASSSKAGGTDTQYF
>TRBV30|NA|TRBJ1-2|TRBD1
TGTGACAGGACAGGGCGCGGGTATGGCTACACCTTC
CDRTGRGYGYTF
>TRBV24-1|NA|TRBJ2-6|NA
TGTGCCACCAGTACTAACAGGCGGGCCAACGTCCTGACTTTC
CATSTNRRANVLTF
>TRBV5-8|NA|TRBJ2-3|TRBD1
TGTGCCAGCAGCTTCTCAGGGGGCCTTTGGGATACGCAGTATTTT
CASSFSGGLWDTQYF
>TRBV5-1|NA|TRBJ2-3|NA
TGCGCCAGCAGCCCCGGGGTTAGCACAGATACGCAGTATTTT
CASSPGVSTDTQYF
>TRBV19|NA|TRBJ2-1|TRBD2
TGTGCCAGCCAGACTAGCGGGAGCCCTTACAATGAGCAGTTCTTC
CASQTSGSPYNEQFF
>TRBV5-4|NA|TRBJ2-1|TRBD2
TGTGCCAGCAGCCTGGAGCGGGAGCTAACCTACAATGAGCAGTTCTTC
CASSLERELTYNEQFF
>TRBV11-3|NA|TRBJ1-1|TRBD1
TGTGCCAGCAGCCCGAGACAGGGGGCACCGAACACTGAAGCTTTCTTT
CASSPRQGAPNTEAFF
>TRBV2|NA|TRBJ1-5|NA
TGTGCCAGCAGGTCGACGGGGAATAGCAATCAGCCCCAGCATTTT
CASRSTGNSNQPQHF
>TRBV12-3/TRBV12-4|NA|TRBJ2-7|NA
TGTGCCAGCAGCACCGGGATATACGGGCAGTACTTC
CASSTGIYGQYF
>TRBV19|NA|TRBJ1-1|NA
TGTGCCAGTAGCAATACAAGACTCCTGAACACTGAAGCTTTCTTT
CASSNTRLLNTEAFF
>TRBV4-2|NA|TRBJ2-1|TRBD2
TGTGCCAGCAGCCAAGGGGGACTAGCGGGAGTTTTCTTC
CASSQGGLAGVFF
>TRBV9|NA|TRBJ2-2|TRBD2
TGTGCCAGCACCCTGGGAGGGATAGGAACCGGGGAGCTGTTTTTT
CASTLGGIGTGELFF
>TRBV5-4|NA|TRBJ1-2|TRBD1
TGTGCCAGCAGCTCGAGACAGGGTAACTATGGCTACACCTTC
CASSSRQGNYGYTF
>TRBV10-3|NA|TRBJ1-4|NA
TGTGCCATCAGTGAGTCGCGGGCCGGGGATGAAAAACTGTTTTTT
CAISESRAGDEKLFF
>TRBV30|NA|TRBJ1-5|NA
TGTGCCTGGAGTGTACAGGGTCCTCAGCCCCAGCATTTT
CAWSVQGPQPQHF
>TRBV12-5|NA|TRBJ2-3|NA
TGTGCTAGTGGTTTGACCCGAGCCGATACGCAGTATTTT
CASGLTRADTQYF
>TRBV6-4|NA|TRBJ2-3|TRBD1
TGTGCCAGCAGGCCCCCGACAGGGGGGATCACAGATACGCAGTATTTT
CASRPPTGGITDTQYF
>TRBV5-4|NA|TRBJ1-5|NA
TGTGCCAGCAGCTTGGGGGAGAATCAGCCCCAGCATTTT
CASSLGENQPQHF
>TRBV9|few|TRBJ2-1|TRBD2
TGTGCCAGCAGCGTACGTCGGACTAGTGACTACAATGAGCAGTTCTTC
CASSVRRTSDYNEQFF
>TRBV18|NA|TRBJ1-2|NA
TGTGCCAGCTCACCACTCGACAGGCCTCCAGGGGCTAACTATGGCTACACCTTC
CASSPLDRPPGANYGYTF
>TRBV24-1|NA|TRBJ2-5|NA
TGTGCCACCAGTCCGGGAACCTGGAGTGCCCAGTACTTC
CATSPGTWSAQYF
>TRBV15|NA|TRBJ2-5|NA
TGTGCCACCAGCCCAGTCGACCCGGGATTACAAGAGACCCAGTACTTC
CATSPVDPGLQETQYF
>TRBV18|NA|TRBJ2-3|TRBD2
TGTGCCAGCTCTGCCAACCCCTCTAGCGGGAGTGCCGATACGCAGTATTTT
CASSANPSSGSADTQYF
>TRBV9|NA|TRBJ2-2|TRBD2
TGTGCCAGCAGCGCCAGCGCGGGGAGGGGCACCGGGGAGCTGTTTTTT
CASSASAGRGTGELFF
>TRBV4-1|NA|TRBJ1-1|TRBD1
TGCGCCAGCAGCCAGCTCCGGGACAGGACTGAAGCTTTCTTT
CASSQLRDRTEAFF
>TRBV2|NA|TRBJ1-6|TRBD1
TGTGCCAGCCGGGGGACAGGTGATTCACCCCTCCACTTT
CASRGTGDSPLHF
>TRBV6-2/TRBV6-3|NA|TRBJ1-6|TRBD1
TGTGCCAGCAGGTACCGGGACAGGGAGAATTCACCCCTCCACTTT
CASRYRDRENSPLHF
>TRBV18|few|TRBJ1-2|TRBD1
TGTGCCAGCTCACTGGACAGGAACTATGGCTACACCTTC
CASSLDRNYGYTF
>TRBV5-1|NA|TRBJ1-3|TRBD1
TGCGCCAGCAGCCAAGACAGGGCGGACACCATATATTTT
CASSQDRADTIYF
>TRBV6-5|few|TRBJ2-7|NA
TGTGCCAGCAGTTACCGGGACACCCACGACTCCTACGAGCAGTACTTC
CASSYRDTHDSYEQYF
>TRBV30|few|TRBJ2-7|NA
TGTGCCTGGAGTCGCGGTCCAGACTACGAGCAGTACTTC
CAWSRGPDYEQYF
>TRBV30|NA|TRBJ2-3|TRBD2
TGTGCCGGGGAGGCGGGAGGGCCGAAAGATACGCAGTATTTT
CAGEAGGPKDTQYF
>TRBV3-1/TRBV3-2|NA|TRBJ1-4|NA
TGTGCCAGCAGCCAAGCCGGGGGGGGAAATGAAAAACTGTTTTTT
CASSQAGGGNEKLFF
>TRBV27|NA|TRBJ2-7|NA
TGTGCCAGCAGTTTCTCACAGGGATACGAGCAGTACTTC
CASSFSQGYEQYF
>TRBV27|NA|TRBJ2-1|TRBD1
TGTGCCAGCAGTCCCCTGGGGACAGGGGGCGCTTACAATGAGCAGTTCTTC
CASSPLGTGGAYNEQFF
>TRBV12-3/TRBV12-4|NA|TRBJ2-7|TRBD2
TGTGCCAGCAGTTTTGGGGGGGCCTACGAGCAGTACTTC
CASSFGGAYEQYF
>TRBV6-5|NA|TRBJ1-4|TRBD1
TGTGCCAGCAGTTACTCGCCGGGACAGCCTAATGAAAAACTGTTTTTT
CASSYSPGQPNEKLFF
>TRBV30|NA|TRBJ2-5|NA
TGTGCCTGGAGTGCCACCGAGTTCGGGACCCAGTACTTC
CAWSATEFGTQYF
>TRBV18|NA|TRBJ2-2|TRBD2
TGTGCCAGCTCTAGCGGGAGTCAGAGCGGGGAGCTGTTTTTT
CASSSGSQSGELFF
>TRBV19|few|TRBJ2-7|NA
TGTGCCAGTAGTCCAGGACAGTTGTACGAGCAGTACTTC
CASSPGQLYEQYF
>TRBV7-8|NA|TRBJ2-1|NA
TGTGCCAGCAGCCCCCCTCTGGCGGGATCCTACAATGAGCAGTTCTTC
CASSPPLAGSYNEQFF